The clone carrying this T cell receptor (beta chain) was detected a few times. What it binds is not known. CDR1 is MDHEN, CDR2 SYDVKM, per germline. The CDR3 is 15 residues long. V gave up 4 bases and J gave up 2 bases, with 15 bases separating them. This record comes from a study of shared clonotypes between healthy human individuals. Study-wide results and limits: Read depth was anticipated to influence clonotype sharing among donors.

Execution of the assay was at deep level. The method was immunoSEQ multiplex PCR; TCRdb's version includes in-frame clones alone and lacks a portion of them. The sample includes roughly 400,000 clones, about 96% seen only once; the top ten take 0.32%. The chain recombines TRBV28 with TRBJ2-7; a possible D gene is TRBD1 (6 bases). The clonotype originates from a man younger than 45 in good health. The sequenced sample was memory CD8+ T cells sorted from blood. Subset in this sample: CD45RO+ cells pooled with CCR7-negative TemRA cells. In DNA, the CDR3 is TGTGCCAGCAGTTCCCCGCAGGGACAACCCTACGAGCAGTACTTC. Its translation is CASSSPQGQPYEQYF.